Detailed here is one TCR beta chain. Original analysis: Reference gene primers were amplified, and this amplification served to estimate nucleated cell counts. Using immunoSEQ multiplex PCR, the repertoire was profiled, and TCRdb retains in-frame clones only, with some absent. V, J and clone size reflect that table, while D and trimming were determined from the DNA. The repertoire consists of 130,000 to 150,000 clones, with 81% occurring once and the leading ten covering 7.5% to 9.5%. The sample comes from a study of blood T cell repertoires in COVID-19. For the study at large: Some COVID-19 samples were acute and others convalescent; all came from the United States, Italy and Spain. PBMCs, B-cell-depleted T cells, or T cells provided the cDNA or gDNA that made up the material.

Germline V CDR1 and CDR2: LNHNV, YYDKDF (reference sequence). The CDR3 loop spans 15 amino acids. Trimming shortened V by 1 base and J by 8 bases, and 17 bases separated the two germline ends. Sequencing was carried out using peripheral blood. This receptor was identified in a human donor with acute or convalescent COVID-19. The donor label of this sample is uncertain. J is TRBJ1-1 and V is TRBV15; D may be TRBD1 (6 bases). The CDR3 sequence: CATSRVGGRLIEAFF. The CDR3 DNA sequence: TGTGCCACCAGCAGAGTAGGGGGACGGCTAATAGAAGCTTTCTTT.